This is a list of T cell receptor beta chains from one sample in a study of cytomegalovirus exposure and HLA in healthy donors. Repertoires were generated with immunoSEQ multiplex PCR, while TCRdb's copy carries only in-frame clones and drops some. The sample lists over 100,000 clones, around nine tenths occurring once. Material: PBMCs. Receptors were obtained from a woman aged 18-35 years in good health and CMV-seronegative. Both conserved end residues are part of each CDR3. D genes are given only for firm matches. A row's size may be missing; if present it is once, few, many or a size class.

>TRBJ2-1|TRBV5-1|NA|TRBD2
CASSLDGGLGRSEQFF
TGCGCCAGCAGCTTGGATGGGGGACTAGGTAGGAGTGAGCAGTTCTTC
>TRBJ1-1|TRBV20-1|NA|NA
CSATGQSEAFF
TGCAGTGCAACAGGACAGTCTGAAGCTTTCTTT
>TRBJ2-2|TRBV7-9|NA|NA
CASSLTGERGNTGELFF
TGTGCCAGCAGCTTGACAGGTGAAAGGGGGAACACCGGGGAGCTGTTTTTT
>TRBJ2-6|TRBV29-1|once|TRBD1
CSVLTGGPSGANVLTF
TGCAGCGTCCTCACAGGGGGACCCTCTGGGGCCAACGTCCTGACTTTC
>TRBJ2-7|TRBV18|NA|NA
CASSPMASYEQYF
TGTGCCAGCTCACCAATGGCCTCCTACGAGCAGTACTTC
>TRBJ1-2|TRBV5-1|once|TRBD1
CASSRGTGGSYGYTF
TGCGCCAGCAGCCGCGGGACAGGGGGCTCCTATGGCTACACCTTC
>TRBJ2-7|TRBV5-4|few|NA
CASSLDSLAGSEQYF
TGTGCCAGCAGCTTGGACTCACTAGCAGGGAGTGAGCAGTACTTC
>TRBJ1-1|TRBV9|NA|NA
CASSAQGTEAFF
TGTGCCAGCAGCGCCCAGGGCACTGAAGCTTTCTTT
>TRBJ2-2|TRBV6-5|many|NA
CASSLPETGELFF
TGTGCCAGCAGTCTACCGGAGACCGGGGAGCTGTTTTTT
>TRBJ1-3|TRBV7-8|NA|NA
CASRAGQGNTIYF
TGCGCCTCACGAGCAGGGCAGGGAAACACCATATATTTT
>TRBJ1-5|TRBV10-3|NA|NA
CAATPGHITYSNQPQHF
TGTGCCGCAACCCCGGGACACATAACTTATAGCAATCAGCCCCAGCATTTT
>TRBJ2-5|TRBV6-1|NA|NA
CASSEGGWLKGETQYF
TGTGCCAGCAGTGAAGGTGGATGGCTTAAGGGGGAGACCCAGTACTTC
>TRBJ2-6|TRBV19|NA|NA
CATRRGGGANVLTF
TGTGCCACCCGCAGGGGAGGGGGGGCCAACGTCCTGACTTTC
>TRBJ2-7|TRBV5-5|NA|NA
CASSLNLALTYEQYF
TGTGCCAGCAGCTTGAATTTAGCACTAACCTACGAGCAGTACTTC
>TRBJ1-1|TRBV7-2|NA|NA
CASSMRRGATEAFF
TGTGCCAGCAGCATGAGGCGGGGGGCCACTGAAGCTTTCTTT
>TRBJ2-7|TRBV5-4|once|TRBD2
CASSLTSGGYYEQYF
TGTGCCAGCAGCCTGACTAGCGGGGGTTACTACGAGCAGTACTTC
>TRBJ2-3|TRBV4-2|NA|TRBD2
CASSQERAEARRGLAGGSRGSQYF
TGTGCCAGCAGCCAAGAGAGAGCGGAAGCGCGGCGGGGACTAGCGGGGGGTTCGCGGGGTTCGCAGTATTTT
>TRBJ2-6|TRBV4-3|many|TRBD2
CASSLSGGAGANVLTF
TGCGCCAGCAGCCTTAGCGGGGGGGCTGGGGCCAACGTCCTGACTTTC
>TRBJ2-7|TRBV7-9|once|NA
CASSHQGTYEQYF
TGTGCCAGCAGCCACCAGGGTACCTACGAGCAGTACTTC
>TRBJ2-6|TRBV2|once|NA
CASRQELSGANVLTF
TGTGCCAGTCGACAGGAACTCTCTGGGGCCAACGTCCTGACTTTC
>TRBJ1-3|TRBV9|NA|NA
CASSASRRPLSGNTIYF
TGTGCCAGCAGCGCGTCAAGGCGGCCCCTCTCTGGAAACACCATATATTTT
>TRBJ2-2|TRBV7-2|NA|NA
CASSPRNTGELFF
TGTGCCAGCAGCCCGCGGAACACCGGGGAGCTGTTTTTT
>TRBJ1-1|TRBV7-8|NA|TRBD1
CASSLVIYHSIRGRADTEAFF
TGTGCCAGCAGCTTAGTGATATACCATTCGATCAGGGGGCGGGCGGACACTGAAGCTTTCTTT
>TRBJ2-5|TRBV6-5|NA|TRBD2
CASRLSGGYGETQYF
TGTGCCAGCAGGTTGTCGGGGGGATACGGGGAGACCCAGTACTTC
>TRBJ2-1|TRBV5-1|NA|NA
CASSEGYEQFF
TGCGCCAGCAGCGAGGGATATGAGCAGTTCTTC
>TRBJ1-1|TRBV7-3|NA|TRBD1
CASSSRQGTNTEAFF
TGTGCCAGCAGCTCCAGACAGGGAACGAACACTGAAGCTTTCTTT
>TRBJ1-2|TRBV4-1|NA|TRBD1
CASSQDGDRAYGYTF
TGCGCCAGCAGCCAAGATGGGGACAGGGCCTATGGCTACACCTTC